This is a list of T cell receptor beta chains from one sample in a study of blood T cell repertoires in COVID-19. Generated by immunoSEQ multiplex PCR, the TCRdb table keeps only in-frame clones and is missing some. The sample lists under 350,000 clones, over 85% occurring once. The sequencing sample was made of PBMCs or T cells enriched from blood (not recorded which). The receptors here all came from a man between 60 and 75 years old who had recovered from COVID-19. CDR3s include the opening cysteine and the closing phenylalanine or tryptophan. Fields, in order: V gene, D gene, clone size, J gene, CDR3 protein, CDR3 DNA. The D gene is left open where the match is weak. The listing skips clone size in some rows; elsewhere it reads once, few, many or a size class.

>TRBV24-1|TRBD1|once|TRBJ2-6
CAAGPGQGTGANVLTF
TGTGCCGCCGGACCGGGACAGGGTACCGGGGCCAACGTCCTGACTTTC
>TRBV4-2|NA|NA|TRBJ2-7
CASSRTQYEQYF
TGTGCCAGCAGCCGGACACAATACGAGCAGTACTTC
>TRBV24-1|TRBD2|NA|TRBJ2-3
CATSDFAGTSGSTDTQYF
TGTGCCACCAGTGATTTTGCGGGGACTAGCGGATCCACAGATACGCAGTATTTT
>TRBV5-4|TRBD2|NA|TRBJ2-2
CASSLGPGTMPVGELFF
TGTGCCAGCAGCTTGGGACCCGGGACTATGCCGGTCGGGGAGCTGTTTTTT
>TRBV11-2|NA|few|TRBJ2-1
CASSLGGSPDNEQFF
TGTGCCAGCAGCTTAGGGGGCTCACCTGATAATGAGCAGTTCTTC
>TRBV11-2|NA|NA|TRBJ1-2
CASRLTASYGYTF
TGTGCCAGCAGATTGACAGCGTCCTATGGCTACACCTTC
>TRBV18|NA|NA|TRBJ1-4
CASSPLGVFANEKLFF
TGTGCCAGCTCACCACTGGGAGTATTCGCGAATGAAAAACTGTTTTTT
>TRBV10-3|NA|NA|TRBJ2-1
CAISNSDEQFF
TGTGCCATCAGTAACAGTGATGAGCAGTTCTTC
>TRBV4-2|NA|NA|TRBJ1-1
CASSQDPGNTEAFF
TGTGCCAGCAGCCAAGACCCAGGGAACACTGAAGCTTTCTTT
>TRBV21-1|NA|NA|TRBJ1-1
CASTDSDREVARNTEAFF
TGTGCCAGCACCGATTCCGACAGGGAGGTCGCCAGGAACACTGAAGCTTTCTTT
>TRBV30|NA|NA|TRBJ1-4
CAWNRQAPNEKLFF
TGTGCCTGGAACCGACAGGCGCCGAATGAAAAACTGTTTTTT
>TRBV29-1|TRBD2|few|TRBJ2-2
CSVRLAGGSSGELFF
TGCAGCGTCAGACTAGCGGGAGGGTCCTCCGGGGAGCTGTTTTTT
>TRBV7-2|TRBD1|once|TRBJ2-3
CASSRAGQGVSDTQYF
TGTGCCAGCAGTCGCGCCGGACAGGGCGTTTCAGATACGCAGTATTTT
>TRBV6-5|TRBD2|NA|TRBJ2-7
CASSYLASGMYEQYF
TGTGCCAGCAGTTACTTAGCTAGCGGGATGTACGAGCAGTACTTC
>TRBV27|NA|once|TRBJ1-6
CASSLSLVQRRTSNSPLHF
TGTGCCAGCAGTTTATCGTTGGTTCAGAGGAGAACCTCAAATTCACCCCTCCACTTT
>TRBV5-6|TRBD1|NA|TRBJ1-2
CASSLVEQGADYGYTF
TGTGCCAGCAGCTTGGTTGAACAGGGGGCCGACTATGGCTACACCTTC
>TRBV13|NA|NA|TRBJ1-3
CASSRAGGSAGNTIYF
TGTGCCAGCAGCCGGGCGGGGGGCTCAGCTGGAAACACCATATATTTT
>TRBV19|NA|NA|TRBJ2-5
CASSIDGRVRETQYF
TGTGCCAGTAGTATAGATGGCCGGGTAAGGGAGACCCAGTACTTC
>TRBV7-9|NA|NA|TRBJ2-5
CASSPEGRSKTQYF
TGTGCCAGCAGCCCTGAGGGCCGTTCCAAGACCCAGTACTTC
>TRBV19|NA|NA|TRBJ2-7
CASSISPGDYEQYF
TGTGCCAGTAGTATATCTCCAGGGGACTACGAGCAGTACTTC
>TRBV3-1/TRBV3-2|TRBD2|NA|TRBJ2-6
CASRYGGSSGANVLTF
TGTGCCAGCAGGTATGGCGGGAGTTCTGGGGCCAACGTCCTGACTTTC
>TRBV4-1|NA|NA|TRBJ2-3
CASSQFADTDTQYF
TGCGCCAGCAGCCAATTTGCGGACACAGATACGCAGTATTTT
>TRBV24-1|TRBD1|NA|TRBJ2-7
CATAHSTGGRYEQYF
TGTGCCACCGCGCATAGCACAGGGGGTCGGTACGAGCAGTACTTC
>TRBV2|NA|NA|TRBJ1-3
CASSQGRGNTIYF
TGTGCCAGCAGCCAGGGGCGGGGAAACACCATATATTTT
>TRBV6-5|NA|NA|TRBJ2-3
CASRSLDTQYF
TGTGCCAGCAGGTCTCTTGATACGCAGTATTTT
>TRBV12-5|NA|NA|TRBJ1-2
CASGLVAGIRGYTF
TGTGCTAGTGGTTTGGTAGCAGGGATACGTGGCTACACCTTC
>TRBV7-3|NA|NA|TRBJ1-1
CASRGGKNTEAFF
TGTGCCAGCAGGGGCGGGAAGAACACTGAAGCTTTCTTT
>TRBV20-1|NA|NA|TRBJ1-2
CSARRGYGYTF
TGCAGTGCTAGAAGGGGCTATGGCTACACCTTC
>TRBV7-8|TRBD1|NA|TRBJ2-7
CASSLRTGPSSYEQYF
TGTGCCAGCAGCTTAAGGACAGGACCGAGCTCCTACGAGCAGTACTTC
>TRBV28|TRBD1|NA|TRBJ2-7
CASSFPGTGGSEQYF
TGTGCCAGCAGTTTTCCCGGGACAGGGGGCTCCGAGCAGTACTTC
>TRBV2|NA|NA|TRBJ1-5
CASSESWQERNQPQHF
TGTGCCAGCAGTGAATCTTGGCAGGAACGCAATCAGCCCCAGCATTTT
>TRBV11-3|NA|NA|TRBJ2-1
CASSLLTGWNEQFF
TGTGCCAGCAGCTTACTGACAGGTTGGAATGAGCAGTTCTTC
>TRBV6-5|NA|NA|TRBJ2-7
CAGATGYSYEQYF
TGTGCCGGAGCGACAGGATACTCCTACGAGCAGTACTTC
>TRBV7-7|TRBD2|NA|TRBJ2-1
CASSLGLAGPYNEQFF
TGTGCTAGCAGCTTAGGACTAGCGGGACCTTACAATGAGCAGTTCTTC